This TCR beta chain is drawn from a study of T cell repertoires in cytomegalovirus infection. Study overall: Recently identified HLA-C-restricted CMV epitopes and well-studied HLA-B-restricted CMV epitopes were used by the study.

MiXCR, run by TCRdb on the reads, gives a single entry per CDR3 protein. The sample records approximately 220,000 distinct CDR3 sequences, roughly 34% being singletons. The CDR3 is 15 residues long. Germline V CDR1 and CDR2: SGHTA, FQGTGA. J was trimmed by 2 bases and V by 5 bases; bases with no gene match: 4. On this clonotype itself: The antigen is not known.

This chain joins TRBV7-3 and TRBJ2-3; 10 positions agree with TRBD2. The sequence derives from a human donor in good health (CMV status not recorded). Some clones in this sample may be carry-over from other donors' samples. Here the sequenced sample was CD8+ T cells from cultured PBMCs, taken from culture after CMV antigen stimulation. CDR3 amino acids: CASSQRGGNTDTQYF. DNA for the CDR3: TGTGCCAGCAGCCAGCGGGGGGGCAACACAGATACGCAGTATTTT.